This entry lists 21 T cell receptor beta chains sequenced from one sample in a study of long-term antiretroviral therapy in people with HIV. Sequencing relied on immunoSEQ assay v3.0, run at survey level. Profiled with immunoSEQ multiplex PCR; TCRdb holds only in-frame clones, not every one. The sample carries some 22,000 clones, approximately 80% recorded once. Sequencing was performed on unsorted PBMCs, taken about 4 years after starting antiretroviral therapy. These receptors were collected from a man younger than 35 with HIV.

V is TRBV11-2 and J is TRBJ1-2; unclear D gene. V shed 4 bases and J shed 8 bases, with 11 bases lying between them. From germline, CDR1 is SGHAT and CDR2 FQNNGV. The CDR3 consists of 12 residues. DNA of the CDR3: TGTGCCAGCAGCTCCCCGAGTATGGGCTACACCTTC. Its protein is CASSSPSMGYTF.

The CDR3 coding sequence is TGTGCCTGGAGCCTTGTGGACAGGGGGCATACTGAAGCTTTCTTT. As protein: CAWSLVDRGHTEAFF. The rearrangement joins TRBV30 to TRBJ1-1, with TRBD1 matching over 11 bases. Germline V gene data show CDR1 as GTSNPN and CDR2 as SVGIG (reference sequence). Unmatched junction bases numbered 8, after V lost 3 bases and J lost 5 bases. The CDR3 loop spans 15 amino acids.

The genes are TRBV27 and TRBJ2-3; no clear D gene. V was clipped by 6 bases and J by 6 bases, with 19 bases between them. Germline V gene lookup returns CDR1 MNHEY and CDR2 SMNVEV (reference sequence). The CDR3 is 15 amino acids. This CDR3 reads CASRTAPTYGDTQYF. Written as DNA, the CDR3 is TGTGCCAGCAGAACGGCTCCTACCTACGGCGATACGCAGTATTTT.

J is TRBJ2-3 and V is TRBV4-1; TRBD1 might be the D (5 bases). This CDR3 has 14 residues. V lost 3 bases and J 4 bases, leaving 11 bases between the germline ends. Germline loops: CDR1 MGHRA, CDR2 YSYEKL. The CDR3 here is CASSQWQGPDTQYF. Written as DNA, the CDR3 is TGCGCCAGCAGCCAGTGGCAGGGCCCAGATACGCAGTATTTT.

The chain couples TRBV18 to TRBJ1-3; D ambiguous. The CDR3 is 13 amino acids. Trimming pared 6 bases from V and 8 bases from J, leaving 14 bases between. The germline gives CDR1 KGHSH, CDR2 LQKENI. In DNA form, the CDR3 reads TGTGCCAGCTCTCTGGGGATGAGTGACACCATATATTTT. It codes for CASSLGMSDTIYF.

V and J are TRBV10-3 and TRBJ1-1; D is ambiguous. The CDR3 extends over 13 amino acids. Looked up from germline, CDR1 is ENHRY and CDR2 is SYGVKD. Trimming removed 7 bases from V and 0 bases from J, with 9 bases in between. CDR3 residues: CAIKRDMNTEAFF. CDR3 bases: TGTGCCATCAAGAGGGATATGAACACTGAAGCTTTCTTT.

This clone was picked up a small number of times. The chain links TRBV7-9 to TRBJ2-7, with D perhaps matching TRBD1 (5 bases). V was pared by 1 base and J by 1 base, with 8 bases between. This CDR3 is built from 14 residues. CDR1 is SEHNR, CDR2 FQNEAQ, per germline (reference sequence). This CDR3 is CASSLEPGSYEQYV. The DNA of the CDR3 is TGTGCCAGCAGCTTAGAACCAGGGTCCTACGAGCAGTACGTC.

This rearrangement joins TRBV4-1 to TRBJ2-1; D might be TRBD2 (5 bases). Deletions cut 1 base from V and 1 base from J, with 14 bases between. Looked up from germline, CDR1 is MGHRA and CDR2 is YSYEKL. The CDR3 consists of 17 residues. CDR3 loop: CASSQVDMGVSYNEQFF. DNA for the CDR3: TGCGCCAGCAGCCAAGTAGATATGGGAGTGTCCTACAATGAGCAGTTCTTC.

This clone turned up a few times. The V gene is TRBV2, the J gene TRBJ1-5; D unclear. The CDR3 runs to 14 residues. The V gene's germline CDR1 is SNHLY and CDR2 FYNNEI. Trimming left V 4 bases short and J 5 bases short, with 12 bases between. The DNA for the CDR3 is TGTGCCAGCAGTGTGGAACAGAACTATCAGCCCCAGCATTTT. Translating gives CASSVEQNYQPQHF.

The sample holds a few counts of this clone. The chain carries TRBV18 and TRBJ1-2, with 7 bases matching TRBD1. CDR1 is KGHSH and CDR2 is LQKENI in the germline V gene. With V trimmed by 0 bases and J by 6 bases, 4 bases remained unmatched. This CDR3 is built from 14 residues. The CDR3 coding sequence is TGTGCCAGCTCACCACCGAAAGGGGGCGATGGCTACACCTTC. Encoded protein: CASSPPKGGDGYTF.

The CDR3, as DNA: TGTGCCAGCTGGACAGGGAGCCAGTTGGGGAACTATGGCTACACCTTC. This encodes CASWTGSQLGNYGYTF. The chain has TRBV19 and TRBJ1-2; TRBD1 matches at 8 bases. The germline CDR1 and CDR2 sequences are LNHDA and SQIVND (reference sequence). This CDR3 has 16 residues. The trim removed 9 bases at V and 2 bases at J, leaving 14 bases unmatched.

The chain carries TRBV14 and TRBJ2-7; D may correspond to TRBD1 or TRBD2 (6 bases each). CDR1 and CDR2 from the germline V gene are SGHDN and FVKESK. This CDR3 spans 16 amino acids. Trimming left V 1 base short and J 3 bases short, with 16 bases between. CDR3 sequence: CASSQGRDTAFYEQYF. For the CDR3, the DNA is TGTGCCAGCAGCCAAGGGAGGGACACAGCCTTCTACGAGCAGTACTTC.

V is TRBV7-3 and J is TRBJ1-4; D unclear. In germline, CDR1 is SGHTA, CDR2 FQGTGA. The V gene lost 2 bases and the J gene lost 8 bases, with 15 bases spanning the gap. The CDR3 has 15 amino acids. The CDR3 region is CASSLRPATHEKLFF. Here the CDR3 DNA reads TGTGCCAGCAGCTTACGACCCGCGACCCACGAAAAACTGTTTTTT. Filled out from reference TRBV7-3 and TRBJ1-4, the complete variable domain reads GAGVSQTPSNKVTEKGKYVELRCDPISGHTALYWYRQSLGQGPEFLIYFQGTGAADDSGLPNDRFFAVRPEGSVSTLKIQRTERGDSAVYLCASSLRPATHEKLFFGSGTQLSVL.

The genes are TRBV6-1 and TRBJ2-7; D remains ambiguous. Germline V lookup: CDR1 MNHNS, CDR2 SASEGT. Trimming removed 2 bases at V and 0 bases at J, with 11 bases between. The CDR3 covers 15 residues. The CDR3 loop reads CASSENSGSSYEQYV. In DNA form, the CDR3 reads TGTGCCAGCAGTGAAAATTCGGGCAGCTCCTACGAGCAGTACGTC.

This clone was picked up one time. The gene calls are TRBV7-9 and TRBJ1-2; D unclear. The germline V gene encodes CDR1 SEHNR and CDR2 FQNEAQ (reference sequence). This CDR3 has 13 amino acids. The V end was cut by 2 bases, the J end by 8 bases, with 12 bases between. This chain's CDR3 is CASSLPQSNGYTF. The CDR3 DNA reads TGTGCCAGCAGCTTACCCCAATCCAACGGCTACACCTTC.

The gene calls are TRBV11-2 and TRBJ1-4; D is unclear. CDR3 length: 13 residues. The V gene lost 10 bases and the J gene lost 10 bases, with 19 bases spanning the gap. Germline V gives CDR1 SGHAT, CDR2 FQNNGV. In DNA form, the CDR3 reads TGTGCCACCTCTCAGTCCGGGCTAGGAAAACTGTTTTTT. Translating it yields CATSQSGLGKLFF. Full variable domain (outside the CDR3, taken from reference TRBV11-2 and TRBJ1-4): EAGVAQSPRYKIIEKRQSVAFWCNPISGHATLYWYQQILGQGPKLLIQFQNNGVVDDSQLPKDRFSAERLKGVDSTLKIQPAKLEDSAVYLCATSQSGLGKLFFGSGTQLSVL.

V gene TRBV7-8 combines with J gene TRBJ2-1; D is ambiguous. Trimming pared 3 bases from V and 0 bases from J, leaving 9 bases between. CDR3 size: 15 residues. The germline V gene encodes CDR1 SGHVS and CDR2 FQNEAQ. CDR3 amino acids: CASSLGGRSYNEQFF. CDR3 nucleotides: TGTGCCAGCAGCTTGGGTGGTCGCTCCTACAATGAGCAGTTCTTC.

The DNA of the CDR3 is TGTGCCAGCAGCTCGACGTGGGATACGCAGTATTTT. Amino acids: CASSSTWDTQYF. The chain employs TRBV11-3 and TRBJ2-3; D is ambiguous. Germline CDR1 and CDR2: SGHNT and YENEEA. This CDR3 has 12 residues. V lost 4 bases, J lost 6 bases, and 8 bases lay in between.

The V gene is TRBV14, the J gene TRBJ2-2; D remains unclear. Trimming shortened V by 4 bases and J by 1 base, and 10 bases separated the two germline ends. CDR1 is SGHDN and CDR2 is FVKESK in the germline V gene. This CDR3 is built from 15 residues. The CDR3 is CASSLTEMNTGELFF. In DNA form, the CDR3 reads TGTGCCAGCAGCCTTACGGAGATGAACACCGGGGAGCTGTTTTTT.

The chain employs TRBV6-1 and TRBJ1-4; tentatively, D is TRBD1 (6 bases). From germline, CDR1 is MNHNS and CDR2 SASEGT. CDR3 length: 14 residues. V was shortened by 1 base and J by 11 bases, with 14 bases between the two germline ends. CDR3 region: CASSEVDGRGKLFF. The DNA of the CDR3 is TGTGCCAGCAGTGAAGTGGATGGGAGGGGGAAACTGTTTTTT.

The V and J genes are TRBV28 and TRBJ1-5, with 10 bases that match TRBD1. Germline V CDR1 and CDR2: MDHEN, SYDVKM. The V segment lost 3 bases and the J segment 11 bases; nucleotides outside the gene matches: 7. The CDR3 is made up of 14 amino acids. The DNA for the CDR3 is TGTGCCAGCAGTTTCCGGACAGGGGGGTCGGCCCAGCATTTT. It translates to CASSFRTGGSAQHF.